The 20 T cell receptor beta chains below come from one sample, sequenced in a study of T cells in Graves' hyperthyroidism and ophthalmopathy (dated by TCRdb to between 2018 and 2021). The library was generated by multiplex PCR. Sequenced on an Illumina HiSeq 2000. TCR beta CDR3 regions were amplified from RNA transcripts. For the first round of RT-PCR on the TCR CDR3, the HTBI primer set was used together with the Qiagen OneStep RT-PCR kit. TCRdb passed the public sequencing reads through fastp at Q25 and MiXCR, retaining productive beta sequences. Each entry is one CDR3 protein sequence, shown with its most common DNA and genes. This sample has 600,000 to 850,000 distinct CDR3 sequences in its table, and about 19% of those were observed once. The leading ten clones occupy about a sixth of the sample. The source material was blood. These TCRs come from a woman aged 45-59 years with Graves' hyperthyroidism that later progressed to Graves' ophthalmopathy.

The sample holds many counts of this clonotype. This rearrangement joins TRBV5-6 to TRBJ2-5; 7 nucleotides match TRBD1. The trim removed 1 base at V and 4 bases at J, leaving 4 bases unmatched. This CDR3 contains 14 residues. Germline V gene lookup returns CDR1 SGHDT and CDR2 YYEEEE. CDR3 sequence reads: CASSLKGAGETQYF. The CDR3 bases are TGTGCCAGCAGCTTGAAGGGGGCGGGAGAGACCCAGTACTTC.

The chain joins TRBV29-1 to TRBJ2-5, with 9 bases lining up with TRBD2. The germline CDR1 and CDR2 sequences are SQVTM and ANQGSEA. V lost 4 bases to trimming and J lost 8 bases; unmatched junction nucleotides: 2. The CDR3 totals 11 residues. The CDR3 protein is CSVALAGTQYF. As DNA, the CDR3 is TGCAGCGTTGCGCTAGCGGGAACCCAGTACTTC.

The table lists this clonotype with many counts. An end of the junction differs from the germline gene, which may be a read error. The chain has TRBV20-1 and TRBJ1-1, with D maybe TRBD1 (6 bases). This CDR3 has 14 residues. Germline V gene data show CDR1 as DFQATT and CDR2 as SNEGSKA (reference sequence). The CDR3 spells CFFYLGGRDTEAFF. As DNA, the CDR3 is TGTTTTTTCTACTTAGGGGGGCGCGACACTGAAGCTTTCTTT.

This clonotype was seen a few times. This chain joins TRBV19 and TRBJ1-2; D uncertain. This CDR3 is 12 amino acids long. Germline loops: CDR1 LNHDA, CDR2 SQIVND (reference sequence). Trimming shortened V by 2 bases and J by 2 bases, and 3 bases separated the two germline ends. CDR3 DNA sequence: TGTGCCAGTAGTATAAACAACTATGGCTACACCTTC. It encodes CASSINNYGYTF.

At least ten counts were recorded for this clonotype. This rearrangement joins TRBV6-1 to TRBJ1-1, with TRBD1 matching over 8 bases. The CDR3 contains 14 residues. V lost 0 bases, J lost 3 bases, and 0 bases stayed unmatched. Germline-derived CDR1 and CDR2 are MNHNS and SASEGT. The CDR3 DNA follows: TGTGCCAGCAGTGAAGCGACAGGGGACACTGAAGCTTTCTTT. This codes for CASSEATGDTEAFF.

This clonotype was observed a handful of times. J is TRBJ2-1 and V is TRBV20-1, with 7 nucleotides matching TRBD2. The germline gives CDR1 DFQATT, CDR2 SNEGSKA (reference sequence). V lost 7 bases and J lost 4; bases outside the gene matches: 4. The length of the CDR3 is 12 residues. This CDR3 is CSGEGLYNEQFF. In DNA, the CDR3 is TGCAGTGGGGAGGGTCTGTACAATGAGCAGTTCTTC.

This clonotype has just a few counts. The chain is built from TRBV15 and TRBJ2-7, with 9 positions matching TRBD1. V lost 7 bases to trimming and J lost 3 bases; unmatched junction nucleotides: 4. CDR3 length: 13 residues. Looked up from germline, CDR1 is LNHNV and CDR2 is YYDKDF (reference sequence). The DNA for the CDR3 is TGTGCCACCACCCGGGACAGGGACTACGAGCAGTACTTC. Its translation: CATTRDRDYEQYF.

V and J are TRBV7-6 and TRBJ1-1; 8 positions match TRBD1. Trimming removed 5 bases from V and 4 bases from J; junction bases left unmatched: 6. The CDR3 totals 14 residues. Germline-derived CDR1 and CDR2 are SGHVS and FNYEAQ. The CDR3 nucleotides read TGTGCCAGCAGCCAGTGGGACAGGTCCACTGAAGCTTTCTTT. Its protein product is CASSQWDRSTEAFF. The variable domain in full, with the rest retrieved from reference TRBV7-6 and TRBJ1-1, is GAGVSQSPRYKVTKRGQDVALRCDPISGHVSLYWYRQALGQGPEFLTYFNYEAQQDKSGLPNDRFSAERPEGSISTLTIQRTEQRDSAMYRCASSQWDRSTEAFFGQGTRLTVV.

This clonotype was recorded at least ten times. This rearrangement joins TRBV5-6 to TRBJ1-1; D ambiguous. Looked up from germline, CDR1 is SGHDT and CDR2 is YYEEEE. The CDR3 has 14 amino acids. The ends were cut back, 6 bases at V and 4 bases at J, with 16 bases in the middle. CDR3 region: CASTPRRWGTEAFF. CDR3 bases: TGTGCCAGCACCCCCCGCCGATGGGGCACTGAAGCTTTCTTT.

This clonotype came up a few times. This rearrangement joins TRBV7-9 to TRBJ2-2, with 10 bases that match TRBD1. The V and J ends lost 4 bases and 3 bases, in that order; junction bases with no gene match: 8. Germline V lookup: CDR1 SEHNR, CDR2 FQNEAQ (reference sequence). The CDR3 is 17 residues long. As DNA, the CDR3 is TGTGCCAGCAGCTCTCAGGGGACAGGGGTGGACACCGGGGAGCTGTTTTTT. This sequence encodes CASSSQGTGVDTGELFF.

This clonotype has only a few counts. This chain links TRBV7-3 with TRBJ2-3; D not resolved. From germline, CDR1 is SGHTA and CDR2 FQGTGA. The CDR3 is 13 amino acids. The V gene lost 4 bases and the J gene lost 6 bases, with 11 bases spanning the gap. Written as DNA, the CDR3 is TGTGCCAGCAGCTCTACCCTAGAGGATACGCAGTATTTT. Protein: CASSSTLEDTQYF.

Many counts were recorded for this clonotype. This chain connects TRBV20-1 to TRBJ2-5, with D perhaps assigned TRBD1 or TRBD2 (5 bases each). The CDR3 consists of 12 residues. Trimming left V 6 bases short and J 1 base short, with 9 bases between. Germline CDR1 and CDR2: DFQATT and SNEGSKA (reference sequence). The CDR3 region has the DNA TGCAGTGCCCCGAGGGGCCAAGAGACCCAGTACTTC. Amino acids: CSAPRGQETQYF.

This clonotype was found many times. The gene calls are TRBV12-3 or TRBV12-4 and TRBJ2-2; possibly TRBD1 for D (6 bases). The CDR3 loop spans 16 amino acids. Between the trimmed V and J ends, which lost 2 bases and 5 bases, there was a span of 15 bases. CDR3 DNA: TGTGCCAGCAGTTTATGGGACATGGAACAGACCGGGGAGCTGTTTTTT. Translating gives CASSLWDMEQTGELFF.

This rearrangement joins TRBV12-3 or TRBV12-4 to TRBJ1-3; D not resolved. The CDR3 is 16 amino acids. The V and J ends lost 4 bases and 3 bases respectively, with 16 bases between them. The CDR3 DNA follows: TGTGCCAGCAGTTACCGAGCTGCCAGCTTTGGAAACACCATATATTTT. Residues: CASSYRAASFGNTIYF.

The rearrangement joins TRBV6-1 to TRBJ1-1; the D gene is possibly TRBD1 (5 bases). The V gene's germline CDR1 is MNHNS and CDR2 SASEGT. Trimming stripped 4 bases from V and 9 bases from J, with 12 bases between. The CDR3 is made up of 12 amino acids. In DNA form, the CDR3 reads TGTGCCAGCAGTGTTGGTTGGGGCAAAGCTTTCTTT. It encodes CASSVGWGKAFF.

In its sample, this clonotype was seen many times. The chain recombines TRBV7-9 with TRBJ1-5; 7 bases agree with TRBD1. Per the germline V gene, CDR1 is SEHNR and CDR2 is FQNEAQ (reference sequence). The CDR3 runs 14 residues. Trimming at V came to 5 bases and at J to 5 bases, leaving 6 bases not matched to a gene. CDR3 nucleotides: TGTGCCAGCAGCCTTGGACAGGTATATCAGCCCCAGCATTTT. It codes for CASSLGQVYQPQHF.

This rearrangement joins TRBV2 to TRBJ2-1; a possible D gene is TRBD1 (5 bases). V was trimmed by 2 bases and J by 0 bases, leaving 11 bases between them. Looked up from germline, CDR1 is SNHLY and CDR2 is FYNNEI. The CDR3 extends over 16 amino acids. The CDR3 sequence: CASSEWTISSYNEQFF. CDR3 DNA sequence: TGTGCCAGCAGTGAATGGACAATCAGCTCCTACAATGAGCAGTTCTTC.

The chain carries TRBV27 and TRBJ1-1, with D possibly TRBD1 on 5 matching bases. Germline values: CDR1 MNHEY, CDR2 SMNVEV (reference sequence). Trimming left V 10 bases short and J 4 bases short, with 19 bases between. The CDR3 is 14 residues long. The CDR3 coding sequence is TGTGCCACGTCGGGACTTGGGGGAGTCACTGAAGCTTTCTTT. Translating gives CATSGLGGVTEAFF.

This clonotype came up many times. The chain carries TRBV2 and TRBJ1-1; no clear D gene. This CDR3 region has 13 residues. From germline, CDR1 is SNHLY and CDR2 FYNNEI. Trimming stripped 4 bases from V and 1 base from J, with 7 bases between. CDR3 coding DNA: TGTGCCAGCAGTGGAGAGCGGAACACTGAAGCTTTCTTT. This codes for CASSGERNTEAFF.

This clonotype has a handful of counts. The CDR3 region has the DNA TGTGCCAGCAGCTTGGTGGACAGCACCTACGAGCAGTACTTC. The encoded protein is CASSLVDSTYEQYF. The genes are TRBV7-8 and TRBJ2-7; perhaps TRBD1 as D (6 bases). Looked up from germline, CDR1 is SGHVS and CDR2 is FQNEAQ. The CDR3 spans 14 residues. V was pared by 3 bases and J by 2 bases, with 11 bases between.